This T cell receptor beta chain was identified in a study of blood T cell repertoires in COVID-19 (dated by TCRdb to about 2020). Turning to the overall study: The collaborator samples originated in the United States, Italy and Spain and spanned the acute and convalescent phases of COVID-19. The prospective study material was composed of cDNA or gDNA derived from T cells, B-cell-depleted T cells, or PBMCs. Subjects who had been exposed to COVID-19, were actively infected with it, or had recovered from it provided the deeply sampled blood TCRbeta repertoires that made up the dataset. The repertoires were made available in a free public database intended to serve as a resource for research on the immune response to SARS-CoV-2. The samples were drawn from the first 160 participants of the ongoing ImmuneRACE study and from under 1,500 subjects provided by 6 global collaborators. The sample metadata nearly always contained a de-identified subject ID, COVID-19 status, age in years and sex. Where available, HLA class I and class II types were obtained from metadata supplied by the sample provider rather than from assay-based typing. The paper's findings and limits, for the study overall: Clinical and demographic metadata were provided uncurated, with the amount varying by source and participant.

Notes on this clone: There is no known antigen for this receptor. It has no much larger one-base neighbor in the sample; base qualities were not kept.

CDR1 and CDR2, per the germline V gene, are SGHTA and FQGTGA. The cysteine opens and the phenylalanine closes a CDR3 of 17 amino acids. Only the CDR3 DNA is retained, 51 bases long and in frame from the first base. Clipping removes 1 base from V and 5 bases from J, with 6 as the unmatched junction base count. Each collaborating institution followed its own protocols to collect whole blood in K2EDTA tubes. For TCRbeta analysis, collaborator samples were shipped as frozen whole blood, as isolated PBMCs, or as DNA extracted from either sample type. TCRbeta CDR3 regions were amplified from genomic DNA by means of the immunoSEQ Assay, a bias-controlled multiplex PCR. Concerning the study's data processing: The number of nucleated cells in each sample was estimated by amplification of reference gene primers within the assay. To quantify the absolute abundance of each unique TCRbeta CDR3 rearrangement, sequence reads were collapsed and filtered. For each sample, productive Simpson clonality was calculated by taking the square root of Simpson's diversity index across productive rearrangements. TCRdb mirrors the immuneACCESS table, restricted to in-frame sequences. Some clones are absent from its copies; in checked studies, under half trace to an unresolved V gene, and the reason for the others is unknown. V and J calls and clone size are given by that table; D and trimming were obtained from the DNA. This sample gives around 93,000 clones in total; around four fifths of them show up just once. In total, the top ten clones hold 8.5% to 10% of the sample.

The TCR comes from a woman older than 75 with acute or convalescent COVID-19. The sequence joins TRBV7-3 to TRBJ2-5, with 14 central nucleotides matching TRBD2. Sequencing was done on a sample of peripheral blood. The encoded CDR3 is CASSLRGTSGGGETQYF. The base sequence is TGTGCCAGCAGCTTAAGAGGGACTAGCGGGGGAGGGGAGACCCAGTACTTC.